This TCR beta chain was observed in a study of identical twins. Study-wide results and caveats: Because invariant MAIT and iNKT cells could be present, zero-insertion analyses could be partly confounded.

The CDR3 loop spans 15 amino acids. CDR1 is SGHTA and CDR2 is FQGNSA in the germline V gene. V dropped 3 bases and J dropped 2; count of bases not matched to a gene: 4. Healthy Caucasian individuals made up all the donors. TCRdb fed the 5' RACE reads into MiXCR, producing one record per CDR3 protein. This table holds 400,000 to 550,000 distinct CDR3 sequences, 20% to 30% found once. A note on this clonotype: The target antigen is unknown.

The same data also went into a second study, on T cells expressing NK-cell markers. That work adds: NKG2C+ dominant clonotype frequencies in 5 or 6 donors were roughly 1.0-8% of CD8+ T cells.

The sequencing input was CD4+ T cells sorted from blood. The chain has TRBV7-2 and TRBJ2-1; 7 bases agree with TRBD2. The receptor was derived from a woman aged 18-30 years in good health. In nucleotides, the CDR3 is TGTGCCAGCAGCTTGAGAGCGGGGCCCTACAATGAGCAGTTCTTC. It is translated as CASSLRAGPYNEQFF.